Listed below are T cell receptor beta chains from one sample, sequenced in a study of blood T cell repertoires in COVID-19. Produced via immunoSEQ multiplex PCR; TCRdb's table is partial and in-frame only. The top ten clones hold approximately 10% of a sample with 390,000 or so clones, just under 90% of them seen once. The sequencing sample was made of PBMCs or T cells enriched from blood (not recorded which). All receptors come from a woman between 50 and 59 years old who had recovered from COVID-19. Both conserved end residues are part of each CDR3. D genes are given only for firm matches.

d_call j_call v_call cdr3_aa
- TRBJ1-4 TRBV28 CASSTAGNNNEKLFF
TRBD1 TRBJ1-2 TRBV28 CASSLAGQGVYGYTF
- TRBJ1-4 TRBV27 CASSPHSPEKLFF
TRBD1 TRBJ1-1 TRBV9 CASSPEGTGNTEAFF
TRBD2 TRBJ2-7 TRBV6-5 CASRRGTSGSYEQYF
- TRBJ1-2 TRBV25-1 CASSEFRTDYGYTF
- TRBJ1-1 TRBV20-1 CSAHRAGEAFF
- TRBJ1-2 TRBV9 CASSVARGGRDDYGYTF
TRBD1 TRBJ2-5 TRBV7-9 CASSNNVGTGGLIIQETQYF
TRBD2 TRBJ2-1 TRBV19 CASSISLAGEFLSYNEQFF
TRBD2 TRBJ2-2 TRBV27 CASTQSGGGTLNTGELFF
- TRBJ1-2 TRBV21-1 CASRDRDGYTF
- TRBJ1-5 TRBV30 CAWSLGLRGLQPQHF
- TRBJ2-3 TRBV5-1 CAIQDTQYF